This T cell receptor beta chain appears in the sequencing data of a study of control samples from healthy donors and cancer patients (dated by TCRdb to 2018 to 2021). Library preparation used the immunoSEQ multiplex PCR assay. What TCRdb holds here is the immuneACCESS table cut down to in-frame rearrangements. Part of the clones is not present; checked against another copy, under half of the missing clones reflect an unresolved V gene, and the others are unexplained. A total of roughly 70,000 clones appear in this sample, 85% to 95% of them only once. The top ten hold roughly 3% of the sample. The germline V gene provides CDR1 KGHSH and CDR2 LQKENI. The CDR3 sequence holds 13 residues, the cysteine and phenylalanine included. Of all the DNA, just the CDR3 is kept, 39 bases in frame from base 1. V is reduced by 2 bases and J by 7 bases, leaving a spacing of 11 bases between them. To note about this clone: No cognate antigen has been identified for it. Base qualities are not at hand, and no much larger clone is one base apart.

Sequenced material: blood. The clonotype comes from a woman in her thirties in good health. The chain is made from TRBV18 and TRBJ1-1, and the D gene may be TRBD1, 5 bases matching. The nucleotides read TGTGCCAGCTCACCAGGGACCGCTTTTGAAGCTTTCTTT. It translates as CASSPGTAFEAFF.